This T cell receptor beta chain is from a study of T cell responses to AZD1222 COVID-19 vaccine. The method was immunoSEQ multiplex PCR; TCRdb's version includes in-frame clones alone and lacks a portion of them. Of roughly 110,000 clones detected, roughly 80% appear once; the ten largest clones hold 9.4%. The germline V gene encodes CDR1 LGHDT and CDR2 YNNKEL (reference sequence). The CDR3 runs 16 residues. The V and J ends lost 4 bases and 2 bases respectively, with 14 bases between them. The material was peripheral blood, obtained on day 0 of AZD1222 vaccination. This clonotype was obtained from an adult in good health. The chain links TRBV3-1 (or the pseudogene TRBV3-2) to TRBJ2-2; possibly TRBD1 for D (7 bases). Here the CDR3 reads CASSPNRGGNTGELFF. The DNA of the CDR3 is TGTGCCAGCAGCCCGAACAGGGGAGGAAACACCGGGGAGCTGTTTTTT.